The 26 T cell receptor beta chains given below trace back to one sample, sequenced in a study of cytomegalovirus exposure and HLA in healthy donors. The PCR was carried out with 60 Vbeta primers and 13 Jbeta primers. Libraries were prepared by immunoSEQ multiplex PCR; TCRdb keeps only in-frame clonotypes and omits some of them. Here the sample spans around 200,000 clones, over 75% being singletons. The material sequenced was PBMCs. The receptors come from a man aged 50-59 years in good health and CMV-seronegative.

The J gene is TRBJ1-2, the V gene TRBV4-2; 7 bases agree with TRBD1. The CDR3 spans 14 residues. Germline-derived CDR1 and CDR2 are LGHNA and YNFKEQ. V dropped 3 bases and J dropped 6; count of bases not matched to a gene: 7. The CDR3 spells CASSHPTGIDGYTF. CDR3 nucleotides: TGTGCCAGCAGCCATCCGACAGGGATCGATGGCTACACCTTC.

J is TRBJ2-5 and V is TRBV14, with 7 bases lining up with TRBD2. The junction had 13 bases not matched to a gene; V was cut back by 4 bases and J by 11 bases. The CDR3 is made up of 14 amino acids. Germline loops: CDR1 SGHDN, CDR2 FVKESK. The DNA of the CDR3 is TGTGCCAGCAGCCTGGGCGGCGGGGGATTGGAGCAGTACTTC. This gives the protein CASSLGGGGLEQYF.

In its sample, this clone was seen once. This chain connects TRBV7-2 to TRBJ2-7; no reliable D call. V lost 1 base and J lost 3, with 19 bases in between. The germline CDR1 and CDR2 sequences are SGHTA and FQGNSA. This CDR3 spans 17 amino acids. The CDR3 loop reads CASSLVSGTTRGYEQYF. The CDR3 region has the DNA TGTGCCAGCAGCTTAGTTTCCGGAACTACGAGAGGCTACGAGCAGTACTTC.

The chain combines TRBV5-4 with TRBJ2-5; D not certain. The closer fit of TRBJ2-7 to the DNA end suggests the J call may be wrong. Per the germline V gene, CDR1 is SGHNT and CDR2 is YYREEE (reference sequence). CDR3 length: 11 amino acids. CDR3 DNA: TGTGCCAGCAGCGCAGGCTACGAGCAGTACTTC. Amino acids: CASSAGYEQYF.

V gene TRBV7-9 combines with J gene TRBJ2-3, with D perhaps matching TRBD2 (5 bases). Germline V gene data show CDR1 as SEHNR and CDR2 as FQNEAQ (reference sequence). V lost 4 bases, J lost 1 base, and 6 bases lay in between. The CDR3 sequence is 13 residues long. The CDR3 DNA follows: TGTGCCAGCAGCTGGACTCGCACAGATACGCAGTATTTT. It translates to CASSWTRTDTQYF. Variable domain in full (rest from reference TRBV7-9 and TRBJ2-3): DTGVSQNPRHKITKRGQNVTFRCDPISEHNRLYWYRQTLGQGPEFLTYFQNEAQLEKSRLLSDRFSAERPKGSFSTLEIQRTEQGDSAMYLCASSWTRTDTQYFGPGTRLTVL.

There are a few counts of this clone. The chain joins TRBV5-6 to TRBJ2-1; D possibly corresponds to TRBD2 (5 bases). The V gene lost 4 bases and the J gene lost 10 bases, with 15 bases spanning the gap. Germline-derived CDR1 and CDR2 are SGHDT and YYEEEE. The CDR3 contains 13 residues. CDR3: CASSPEVGQEQFF. The DNA for the CDR3 is TGTGCCAGCAGCCCGGAGGTCGGGCAGGAGCAGTTCTTC.

For this clone: The junction and the germline gene differ at one end; a read error may be behind it. The chain employs TRBV7-9 and TRBJ1-3; D remains unclear. CDR1 is SEHNR, CDR2 FQNEAQ, per germline (reference sequence). The CDR3 extends over 16 amino acids. The CDR3 here is CSSSPHPGLAGNTIYF. The DNA for the CDR3 is TGTTCCAGCAGCCCACATCCGGGGTTAGCTGGAAACACCATATATTTT. Based on the CDR3 plus reference TRBV7-9 and TRBJ1-3, the full variable domain is DTGVSQNPRHKITKRGQNVTFRCDPISEHNRLYWYRQTLGQGPEFLTYFQNEAQLEKSRLLSDRFSAERPKGSFSTLEIQRTEQGDSAMYLCSSSPHPGLAGNTIYFGEGSWLTVV.

The rearrangement uses TRBV7-2 and TRBJ2-3; TRBD1 aligns across 8 bases. The CDR3 length is 15 residues. Germline CDR1 and CDR2: SGHTA and FQGNSA. The V segment lost 5 bases and the J segment 6 bases; nucleotides outside the gene matches: 10. In nucleotides, the CDR3 is TGTGCCAGCAGCCGTTCTGGGACAGGACAGGATACGCAGTATTTT. Its translation: CASSRSGTGQDTQYF.

This sequence joins TRBV30 and TRBJ1-4; D is uncertain. Looked up from germline, CDR1 is GTSNPN and CDR2 is SVGIG (reference sequence). Between the trimmed V and J ends, which lost 0 bases and 8 bases, there was a span of 13 bases. The CDR3 runs to 14 residues. The CDR3: CAWSVQRAREKLFF. Here the CDR3 DNA reads TGTGCCTGGAGTGTACAGAGGGCCCGGGAAAAACTGTTTTTT. Filled out from reference TRBV30 and TRBJ1-4, the complete variable domain reads SQTIHQWPATLVQPVGSPLSLECTVEGTSNPNLYWYRQAAGRGLQLLFYSVGIGQISSEVPQNLSASRPQDRQFILSSKKLLLSDSGFYLCAWSVQRAREKLFFGSGTQLSVL.

CDR3 sequence reads: CSVELSPGARGYTF. The CDR3 DNA reads TGCAGCGTTGAATTGTCGCCAGGGGCCAGGGGCTACACCTTC. The rearrangement uses TRBV29-1 and TRBJ1-2, with D tentatively TRBD1 (6 bases). V was pared by 2 bases and J by 8 bases, with 18 bases between. The CDR3 has 14 residues. From germline, CDR1 is SQVTM and CDR2 ANQGSEA. Supplemented by reference TRBV29-1 and TRBJ1-2, the full variable domain reads SAVISQKPSRDICQRGTSLTIQCQVDSQVTMMFWYRQQPGQSLTLIATANQGSEATYESGFVIDKFPISRPNLTFSTLTVSNMSPEDSSIYLCSVELSPGARGYTFGSGTRLTVV.

V gene TRBV30 combines with J gene TRBJ2-3, with a tentative D call TRBD1 (6 bases). Per germline, CDR1 GTSNPN and CDR2 SVGIG (reference sequence). V was trimmed by 4 bases and J by 1 base, leaving 15 bases between them. The CDR3 has 15 amino acids. CDR3 nucleotides: TGTGCCTGGACCTTAACAGGGAAACGCACAGATACGCAGTATTTT. Amino acids: CAWTLTGKRTDTQYF.

The chain uses TRBV30 and TRBJ2-1; 8 bases map to TRBD2. The germline CDR1 and CDR2 sequences are GTSNPN and SVGIG (reference sequence). The CDR3 is 16 residues long. Trimming cost V 4 bases and J 3 bases; bases outside gene matches: 11. The CDR3 DNA sequence: TGTGCCTGGACCCCGCCGGGGCGGGGGGTCTACAATGAGCAGTTCTTC. This translates into CAWTPPGRGVYNEQFF.

The chain combines TRBV7-2 with TRBJ2-2, with D tentatively TRBD2 (5 bases). The CDR3 has 17 residues. CDR1 and CDR2 from the germline V gene are SGHTA and FQGNSA. Trimming cost V 5 bases and J 4 bases, with 20 bases left between them. The CDR3 DNA reads TGTGCCAGCAGCCCATTCGGTCGGGGTATCGGCACCGGGGAGCTGTTTTTT. Translating it yields CASSPFGRGIGTGELFF.

This sequence joins TRBV19 and TRBJ1-2, with 9 bases fitting TRBD1. The CDR3 loop spans 12 amino acids. V gave up 3 bases and J gave up 9 bases; unmatched junction bases: 2. Germline assignment: CDR1 LNHDA and CDR2 SQIVND (reference sequence). CDR3 nucleotide sequence: TGTGCCAGTAGTATGGGGACAGGGAGCTACACCTTC. Its protein is CASSMGTGSYTF.

The V gene is TRBV5-5, the J gene TRBJ2-5; TRBD2 matches 12 bases. CDR1 and CDR2 from the germline V gene are SGHKS and YYEKEE (reference sequence). The CDR3 totals 14 residues. J lost 1 base, V lost 7 bases, and 2 bases had no gene match. The CDR3 DNA follows: TGTGCCAGCCTACTAGCGGGGGGCCAAGAGACCCAGTACTTC. Amino acid sequence: CASLLAGGQETQYF. Together with reference TRBV5-5 and TRBJ2-5, the CDR3 gives the full variable domain: DAGVTQSPTHLIKTRGQQVTLRCSPISGHKSVSWYQQVLGQGPQFIFQYYEKEERGRGNFPDRFSARQFPNYSSELNVNALLLGDSALYLCASLLAGGQETQYFGPGTRLLVL.

V and J are TRBV5-6 and TRBJ1-5; 7 nucleotides match TRBD1. Trimming cost V 3 bases and J 7 bases; bases outside gene matches: 4. Germline-derived CDR1 and CDR2 are SGHDT and YYEEEE. The CDR3 has 13 residues. In DNA form, the CDR3 reads TGTGCCAGCAGCTCTGACAGGGACCAGCCCCAGCATTTT. Protein: CASSSDRDQPQHF.

This sequence joins TRBV18 and TRBJ2-7; perhaps TRBD2 as D (7 bases). With 3 bases removed from V and 4 bases from J, the gap between germline ends came to 19 bases. The CDR3 contains 16 residues. Germline V gives CDR1 KGHSH, CDR2 LQKENI. The CDR3 nucleotides read TGTGCCAGCTCACCCACGGGCGGGGGCTTTTCATACGAGCAGTACTTC. It is translated as CASSPTGGGFSYEQYF. The full variable domain, completed using reference TRBV18 and TRBJ2-7, is NAGVMQNPRHLVRRRGQEARLRCSPMKGHSHVYWYRQLPEEGLKFMVYLQKENIIDESGMPKERFSAEFPKEGPSILRIQQVVRGDSAAYFCASSPTGGGFSYEQYFGPGTRLTVT.

V and J are TRBV7-6 and TRBJ2-1; the match to TRBD1 covers 10 bases. V was pared by 5 bases and J by 4 bases, with 17 bases of the junction left unmatched. Germline-derived CDR1 and CDR2 are SGHVS and FNYEAQ. The CDR3 contains 19 residues. In DNA, the CDR3 is TGTGCCAGCAGCCCCGGGACAGGGGCGATCGGGGGCGGGTACAATGAGCAGTTCTTC. Translating gives CASSPGTGAIGGGYNEQFF.

V is TRBV7-9 and J is TRBJ2-5; 7 bases are a match to TRBD1. Per the germline V gene, CDR1 is SEHNR and CDR2 is FQNEAQ (reference sequence). This CDR3 has 14 residues. The V and J ends lost 3 bases and 5 bases, in that order; junction bases with no gene match: 6. CDR3 amino acids: CASSFTGVRETQYF. DNA for the CDR3: TGTGCCAGCAGCTTTACAGGGGTCCGGGAGACCCAGTACTTC.

V is TRBV5-1 and J is TRBJ2-1; the match to TRBD2 covers 8 bases. CDR1 SGHRS and CDR2 YFSETQ come from the germline V gene. The CDR3 is made up of 15 amino acids. V gave up 0 bases and J gave up 2 bases; unmatched junction bases: 1. The CDR3 region has the DNA TGCGCCAGCAGCTTGGACGGGGGGGCCTACAATGAGCAGTTCTTC. It yields the protein CASSLDGGAYNEQFF.

V usage is TRBV2 and J usage is TRBJ2-1; D gene uncertain. The germline V gene has CDR1 SNHLY and CDR2 FYNNEI. Deletions cut 4 bases from V and 4 bases from J, with 8 bases between. The CDR3 is 13 residues long. The CDR3 coding sequence is TGTGCCAGCAGTGTACACCGTTACAATGAGCAGTTCTTC. It codes for CASSVHRYNEQFF.

The rearrangement joins TRBV4-1 to TRBJ1-3, with a weak D call TRBD1 (5 bases). V lost 1 base and J lost 0, with 7 bases in between. This CDR3 region has 15 residues. CDR1 and CDR2 (germline): MGHRA, YSYEKL. The CDR3 loop is CASSQGQISGNTIYF. The CDR3 DNA reads as TGCGCCAGCAGCCAAGGACAGATCTCTGGAAACACCATATATTTT.

This chain joins TRBV7-9 and TRBJ2-5; 7 bases are a match to TRBD1. Germline V gene sequence: CDR1 SEHNR, CDR2 FQNEAQ (reference sequence). The CDR3 has 17 amino acids. Trimming cost V 5 bases and J 5 bases; bases outside gene matches: 17. The CDR3 DNA reads TGTGCCAGCAGCGGAGACCCTAGGGACAGTCAGCAGGAGACCCAGTACTTC. It specifies CASSGDPRDSQQETQYF.

This clone has a handful of counts. The V and J genes are TRBV6-5 and TRBJ1-2, with TRBD1 matching 10 bases. CDR1 MNHEY and CDR2 SVGAGI come from the germline V gene. This CDR3 is 14 amino acids long. Unmatched junction bases numbered 6, after V lost 5 bases and J lost 6 bases. The CDR3 DNA reads as TGTGCCAGCAGTGGGGGGACAGGGGCTCATGGCTACACCTTC. It specifies CASSGGTGAHGYTF.

This chain joins TRBV27 and TRBJ2-7; D is perhaps TRBD2 (5 bases). The germline V gene encodes CDR1 MNHEY and CDR2 SMNVEV (reference sequence). V was clipped by 2 bases and J by 6 bases, with 14 bases between them. The CDR3 totals 14 residues. CDR3 amino acids: CASSLRGSMGEQYF. The CDR3 DNA reads TGTGCCAGCAGTTTACGGGGTTCGATGGGCGAGCAGTACTTC.

The chain recombines TRBV10-3 with TRBJ2-3; 9 nucleotides align to TRBD2. Losses at the gene ends were 8 bases for V and 1 base for J; bases not matched to a gene: 4. Germline V gives CDR1 ENHRY, CDR2 SYGVKD. This CDR3 is 14 amino acids long. CDR3 residues: CAIRAGGGTDTQYF. The CDR3 DNA reads TGTGCCATCCGGGCGGGGGGGGGCACAGATACGCAGTATTTT.